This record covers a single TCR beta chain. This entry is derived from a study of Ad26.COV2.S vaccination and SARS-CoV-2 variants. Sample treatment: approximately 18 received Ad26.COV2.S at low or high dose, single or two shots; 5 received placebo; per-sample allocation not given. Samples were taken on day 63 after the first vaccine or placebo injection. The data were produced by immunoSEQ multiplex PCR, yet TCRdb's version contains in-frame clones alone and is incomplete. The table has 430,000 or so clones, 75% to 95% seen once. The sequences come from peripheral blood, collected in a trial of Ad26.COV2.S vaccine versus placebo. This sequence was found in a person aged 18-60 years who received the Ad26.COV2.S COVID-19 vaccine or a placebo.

CDR3 bases: TGTGCCAGTGGCGGCGAATCTAGCACAGATACGCAGTATTTT. Translated: CASGGESSTDTQYF. The chain links TRBV19 to TRBJ2-3; D gene unclear. CDR1 is LNHDA, CDR2 SQIVND, per germline (reference sequence). V was shortened by 8 bases and J by 0 bases, with 12 bases between the two germline ends. This CDR3 is built from 14 residues.